Below, 18 T cell receptor beta chains from the same sample are listed, as sequenced in a study of monozygotic twins with inflammatory bowel disease. One entry per CDR3 protein, without DNA, is what TCRdb gives after re-calling the 5' RACE reads. The sample holds over 120,000 distinct CDR3 sequences. Specimen: blood. The receptors were sampled from a human donor with ulcerative colitis or Crohn's disease, or a healthy co-twin of an affected twin (not recorded which).

This rearrangement joins TRBV5-1 to TRBJ2-7; TCRdb outputs TRBD1, but without DNA this stays unchecked. This CDR3 region has 15 residues. Looked up from germline, CDR1 is SGHRS and CDR2 is YFSETQ. CDR3 residues: CASSLGRDRAGEQYF. The full variable domain, with the rest looked up from reference TRBV5-1 and TRBJ2-7, is KAGVTQTPRYLIKTRGQQVTLSCSPISGHRSVSWYQQTPGQGLQFLFEYFSETQRNKGNFPGRFSGRQFSNSRSEMNVSTLELGDSALYLCASSLGRDRAGEQYFGPGTRLTVT.

The rearrangement links TRBV29-1 to TRBJ1-1; TCRdb reports TRBD1, a call that lacks DNA to check it against. CDR1 is SQVTM, CDR2 ANQGSEA, per germline. This CDR3 has 13 amino acids. This chain's CDR3 is CSVATGMNTEAFF.

The rearrangement joins TRBV11-3 to TRBJ2-1; TCRdb returns TRBD2, unconfirmable since there is no DNA. Germline-derived CDR1 and CDR2 are SGHNT and YENEEA. The CDR3 totals 16 residues. The chain's CDR3 is CASSARLAGAYNEQFF.

V and J are TRBV24-1 and TRBJ1-5; TCRdb's D call, TRBD1, is unchecked because there is no DNA. The V gene's germline CDR1 is KGHDR and CDR2 SFDVKD. The CDR3 length is 16 residues. The CDR3 is CATSPGDRGFGQPQHF.

The rearrangement links TRBV18 to TRBJ2-1; with no DNA, the TCRdb D assignment of TRBD2 cannot be verified. This CDR3 comprises 14 residues. Looked up from germline, CDR1 is KGHSH and CDR2 is LQKENI. This CDR3 reads CASSASGRSNEQFF.

The genes are TRBV6-1 and TRBJ2-2. CDR3 length: 15 residues. CDR1 MNHNS and CDR2 SASEGT come from the germline V gene. CDR3 sequence: CASSQKSSRTGELFF.

The J gene is TRBJ2-1, the V gene TRBV29-1; the D call of TRBD1 rests on TCRdb alone, since no DNA is present to check it. In germline, CDR1 is SQVTM, CDR2 ANQGSEA. The CDR3 length is 17 residues. The CDR3 loop is CSVEEPHDRGWYNEQFF.

The genes are TRBV5-1 and TRBJ2-1; TCRdb lists TRBD2, though no DNA is available to test this call. This CDR3 contains 17 residues. CDR1 and CDR2 from the germline V gene are SGHRS and YFSETQ. The CDR3 reads CASSLRAGELRNNEQFF.

The CDR3 sequence is CAWSESGSRYEQFF. The chain joins TRBV30 to TRBJ2-1; as DNA is missing, the TRBD2 call by TCRdb cannot be tested. Germline assignment: CDR1 GTSNPN and CDR2 SVGIG (reference sequence). The CDR3 is 14 residues long.

V is TRBV29-1 and J is TRBJ1-4; the TCRdb call, TRBD1, lacks DNA for checking. Germline CDR1 reads SQVTM; CDR2 reads ANQGSEA. The CDR3 is 12 residues long. This CDR3 reads CSVVGGNEKLFF.

The chain employs TRBV5-1 and TRBJ2-2; TCRdb names TRBD2, which stays unverified in the absence of DNA. The germline CDR1 and CDR2 sequences are SGHRS and YFSETQ. This CDR3 has 15 residues. The chain's CDR3 is CASSPEGGETGELFF.

The rearrangement uses TRBV20-1 and TRBJ2-1; TCRdb reports TRBD2, a call that lacks DNA to check it against. Germline assignment: CDR1 DFQATT and CDR2 SNEGSKA (reference sequence). The CDR3 sequence is 17 residues long. CDR3 in amino acids: CSAPGLAGGPYYNEQFF.

V gene TRBV4-1 combines with J gene TRBJ2-7; checking the TCRdb D call of TRBD2 is not possible without DNA. The CDR3 is made up of 20 amino acids. Looked up from germline, CDR1 is MGHRA and CDR2 is YSYEKL. CDR3 in amino acids: CASSHTAFTSGSYRILEQYF.

V usage is TRBV6-2 or TRBV6-3 and J usage is TRBJ2-2. CDR3 length: 14 amino acids. Germline lookup yields CDR1 MNHEY and CDR2 SVGEGT. The CDR3 here is CASSYSRRTGELFF.

This chain joins TRBV20-1 and TRBJ2-5. Germline CDR1 DFQATT, CDR2 SNEGSKA (reference sequence). The CDR3 runs 14 residues. CDR3 in amino acids: CSARDRVAQETQYF.

The V and J genes are TRBV12-3 or TRBV12-4 and TRBJ2-2; TCRdb's D call, TRBD2, is unchecked because there is no DNA. The CDR3 covers 17 residues. The CDR3 sequence is CASSPGTSGSGGGELFF.

The chain couples TRBV28 to TRBJ2-5; TCRdb designates TRBD2, a call that cannot be tested without DNA. This CDR3 is 14 amino acids long. Germline values: CDR1 MDHEN, CDR2 SYDVKM. Here the CDR3 reads CASGERSYQETQYF.

This CDR3 reads CASTQSEAHNEQFF. The chain recombines TRBV11-3 with TRBJ2-1. The CDR3 has 14 residues. Germline CDR1 SGHNT, CDR2 YENEEA.